This note documents a single T cell receptor beta chain sequence. The antigen is unknown. The ends lost 3 bases at V and 6 bases at J; junction bases unmatched: 5. Germline V lookup: CDR1 MNHEY, CDR2 SMNVEV (reference sequence). This CDR3 comprises 13 residues. These data originate in a study of OX40 agonist ivuxolimab in advanced cancers. As for the study in general: Ivuxolimab, which is an agonistic anti-OX40 (CD134) antibody, was administered to the patients. Three patients, one with hepatocellular carcinoma and two with cutaneous melanoma, responded partially.

Some clones are missing from TCRdb's copy, which holds only in-frame ones; the method was immunoSEQ multiplex PCR. This table holds some 40,000 clones, about 94% found once. Sampling times: baseline, cycle 4 day 1, cycle 7 day 1. Findings and limits, study-wide: The expanded peripheral T cells' antigen specificity was not determined.

The sample consisted of CD4+ or CD8+ T cells sorted from blood, taken in a trial of the OX40 agonist ivuxolimab. This receptor was identified in an adult with an advanced solid tumor such as melanoma, head and neck, liver or kidney cancer. This sequence joins TRBV27 and TRBJ2-7, with TRBD2 matching 7 bases. The chain's CDR3 is CASSFRRESEQYF. The CDR3 region has the DNA TGTGCCAGCAGTTTTCGGCGGGAGAGCGAGCAGTACTTC.